Below are 4 T cell receptor beta chains sequenced from a single sample in a study of identifying expanded T cells in peripheral blood. The protocol was immunoSEQ multiplex PCR, while the TCRdb copy is restricted to in-frame clones and leaves out a portion. The data show 85,000 to 100,000 clones, approximately 90% seen once. Sequencing was performed on blood. The origin of the receptors is a person aged 18 to 75 in good health.

The chain is built from TRBV13 and TRBJ1-2; 8 positions match TRBD1. This CDR3 comprises 14 residues. CDR1 and CDR2 (germline): PRHDT, FYEKMQ (reference sequence). J was trimmed by 3 bases and V by 6 bases; bases with no gene match: 6. CDR3: CASRLLGQDYGYTF. The CDR3 DNA reads as TGTGCCAGCAGACTGCTGGGACAGGACTATGGCTACACCTTC.

The chain couples TRBV5-1 to TRBJ2-5, with D hard to call. Trimming left V 3 bases short and J 2 bases short, with 5 bases between. Germline assignment: CDR1 SGHRS and CDR2 YFSETQ. There are 12 residues in the CDR3. As DNA, the CDR3 is TGCGCCAGCAGCTCGTCTCAAGAGACCCAGTACTTC. Amino acids: CASSSSQETQYF.

The rearrangement uses TRBV6-4 and TRBJ2-7; D perhaps matches TRBD1 (6 bases). Trimming left V 3 bases short and J 2 bases short, with 8 bases between. Per the germline V gene, CDR1 is MRHNA and CDR2 is SNTAGT. This CDR3 is built from 13 residues. DNA of the CDR3: TGTGCCAGCAGTGAAGGGGACACCTACGAGCAGTACTTC. This codes for CASSEGDTYEQYF.

The rearrangement joins TRBV7-3 to TRBJ1-2; 8 bases map to TRBD1. The CDR3 is made up of 13 amino acids. V lost 6 bases and J lost 0; bases outside the gene matches: 0. Germline assignment: CDR1 SGHTA and CDR2 FQGTGA. The CDR3 is CASRGQANYGYTF. The CDR3 DNA follows: TGTGCCAGCAGGGGACAGGCTAACTATGGCTACACCTTC.